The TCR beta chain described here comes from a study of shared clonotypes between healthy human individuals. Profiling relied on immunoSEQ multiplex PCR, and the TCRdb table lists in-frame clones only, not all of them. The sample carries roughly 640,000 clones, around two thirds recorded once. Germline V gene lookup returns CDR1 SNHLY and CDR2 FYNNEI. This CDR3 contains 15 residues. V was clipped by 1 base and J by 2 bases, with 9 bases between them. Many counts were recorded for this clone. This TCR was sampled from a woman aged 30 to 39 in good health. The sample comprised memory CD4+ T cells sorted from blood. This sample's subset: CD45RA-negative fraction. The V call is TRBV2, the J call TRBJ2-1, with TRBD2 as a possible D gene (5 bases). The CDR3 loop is CASSEVASTYNEQFF. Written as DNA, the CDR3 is TGTGCCAGCAGTGAAGTTGCTAGCACCTACAATGAGCAGTTCTTC.